This T cell receptor beta chain was captured by sequencing in a study of T-cell memory formation after mild COVID-19. TCRdb re-derived calls from the 5' RACE reads in MiXCR, one entry per CDR3 protein. The sample has under 450,000 distinct CDR3 sequences, 20% seen once. The ends were cut back, 2 bases at V and 2 bases at J, with 6 bases in the middle. The CDR3 length is 13 residues. CDR1 and CDR2 (germline): MNHEY, SVGAGI. This clonotype was picked up a small number of times. The sequence was collected from a man between 18 and 35 years old who had mild COVID-19 (a few samples of this study predate the infection). Cell type and time point are not known. The rearrangement uses TRBV6-5 and TRBJ1-2; D is unresolved. Sequencing was done on a sample of PBMCs or a T cell subset sorted from them (not recorded which). CDR3 residues: CASSYASNYGYTF. In DNA, the CDR3 is TGTGCCAGCAGTTACGCCTCAAACTATGGCTACACCTTC.